This TCR beta chain was documented in a study of Ad26.COV2.S vaccination and SARS-CoV-2 variants. Sample treatment: about 20 received Ad26.COV2.S at low or high dose, single or two shots; about 5 received placebo; per-sample allocation not given. It was on day 63 after the first vaccine or placebo injection that samples were taken. It was an adult aged 18-55 years in Boston who was the donor. Germline values: CDR1 MDHEN, CDR2 SYDVKM. With 4 bases removed from V and 2 bases from J, the gap between germline ends came to 14 bases. There are 15 residues in the CDR3. Sequencing was performed with immunoSEQ multiplex PCR; in TCRdb, only in-frame clones are kept and a portion is missing. The sample contains some 290,000 clones, over 80% of which appear only once.

This sequence joins TRBV28 and TRBJ2-5; TRBD1 might be the D (8 bases). The source of this sequence is a person aged 18-60 years who received the Ad26.COV2.S COVID-19 vaccine or a placebo. The sequenced sample was peripheral blood, obtained in a trial of Ad26.COV2.S vaccine versus placebo. CDR3 amino acids: CASSSSGTGQETQYF. The CDR3 DNA is TGTGCCAGCAGTTCAAGCGGGACAGGACAAGAGACCCAGTACTTC.